The entry below describes one TCR beta chain. Assay: immunoSEQ multiplex PCR; the TCRdb copy retains only in-frame clones and omits some. This sample has roughly 140,000 clones, with 85% to 95% found just once. V dropped 6 bases and J dropped 6 bases, with 13 bases sitting between them. This CDR3 is 13 amino acids long. CDR1 and CDR2 from the germline V gene are LNHDA and SQIVND (reference sequence). The sample comes from a study of T cell responses to AZD1222 COVID-19 vaccine. The source is an adult in good health. This sample comprised peripheral blood, obtained on day 0 of AZD1222 vaccination. The chain is built from TRBV19 and TRBJ2-3; D call uncertain. CDR3: CASSMGLRDTQYF. The CDR3 nucleotides are TGTGCCAGTAGCATGGGATTGCGGGATACGCAGTATTTT.